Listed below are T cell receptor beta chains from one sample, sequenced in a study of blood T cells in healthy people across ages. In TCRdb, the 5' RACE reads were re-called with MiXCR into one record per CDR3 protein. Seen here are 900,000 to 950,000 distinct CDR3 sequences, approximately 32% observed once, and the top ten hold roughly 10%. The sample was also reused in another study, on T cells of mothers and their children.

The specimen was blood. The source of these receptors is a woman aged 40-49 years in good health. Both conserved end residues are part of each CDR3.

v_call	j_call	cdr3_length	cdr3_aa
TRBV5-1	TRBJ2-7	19	CASSFLTGQSGGSGYEQYF
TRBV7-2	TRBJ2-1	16	CASSFHGTSGGGEQFF
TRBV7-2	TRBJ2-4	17	CASSFPREDRQKNIQYF
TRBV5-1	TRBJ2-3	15	CASSLGLAVADTQYF
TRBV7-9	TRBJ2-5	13	CASSQGGSETQYF
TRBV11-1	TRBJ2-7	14	CASSLAFMGARQYF
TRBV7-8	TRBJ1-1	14	CASSLVTGNTEAFF
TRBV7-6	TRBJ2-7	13	CASSGGDTYEQYF
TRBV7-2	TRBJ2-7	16	CASSFFTEGTRYEQYF
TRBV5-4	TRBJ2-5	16	CASSRAGRTTGETQYF
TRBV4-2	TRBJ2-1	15	CASSQEPGGRGEQFF
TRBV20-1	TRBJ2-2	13	CSALERTAGELFF
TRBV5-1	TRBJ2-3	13	CAVTAESTDTQYF
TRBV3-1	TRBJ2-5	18	CASSQDLPSGVYQETQYF
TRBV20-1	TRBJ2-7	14	CSARADRGSYEQYF
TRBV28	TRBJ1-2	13	CASSLQGGRGYTF
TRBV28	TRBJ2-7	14	CASTPLDGSYEQYF
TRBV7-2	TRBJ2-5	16	CASSPGWTGVLTTQYF
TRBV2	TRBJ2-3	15	CASRRSQGRPDTQYF
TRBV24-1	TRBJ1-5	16	CAISDSGEASNQPQHF
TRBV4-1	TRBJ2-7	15	CASSPSRANTYEQYF
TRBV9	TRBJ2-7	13	CASSGDGAYEQYF
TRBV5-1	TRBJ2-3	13	CASIGPSTDTQYF
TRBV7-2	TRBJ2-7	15	CASSSRGTQSYEQYF
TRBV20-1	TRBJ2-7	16	CSARDLFSTAPYEQYF
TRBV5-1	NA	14	CASSSTSVGETQYF
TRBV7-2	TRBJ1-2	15	CASSPQLTENYGYTF
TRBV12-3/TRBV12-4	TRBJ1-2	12	CASSTRTGDYTF
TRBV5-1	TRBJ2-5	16	CASSSSLAGNQETQYF
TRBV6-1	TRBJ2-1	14	CASSARGGYNEQFF
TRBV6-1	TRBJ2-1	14	CASSSESSYNEQFF
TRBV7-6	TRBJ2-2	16	CASSLAGLAGNGELFF
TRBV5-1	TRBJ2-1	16	CASSPMGTHTYNEQFF
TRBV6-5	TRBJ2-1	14	CASTKAGGLNEQFF
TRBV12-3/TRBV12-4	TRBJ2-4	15	CASSQAGVHARQQYF
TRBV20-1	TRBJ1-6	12	CSGTHPPSPLHF
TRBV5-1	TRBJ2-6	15	CASGLQGSGANVLTF
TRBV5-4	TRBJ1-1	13	CASSLNRAREAFF
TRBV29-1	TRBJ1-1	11	CSGTMGTEAFF
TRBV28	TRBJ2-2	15	CASSAPGTGNGELFF
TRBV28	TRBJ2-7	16	CASSFRGRTPSYEQYF